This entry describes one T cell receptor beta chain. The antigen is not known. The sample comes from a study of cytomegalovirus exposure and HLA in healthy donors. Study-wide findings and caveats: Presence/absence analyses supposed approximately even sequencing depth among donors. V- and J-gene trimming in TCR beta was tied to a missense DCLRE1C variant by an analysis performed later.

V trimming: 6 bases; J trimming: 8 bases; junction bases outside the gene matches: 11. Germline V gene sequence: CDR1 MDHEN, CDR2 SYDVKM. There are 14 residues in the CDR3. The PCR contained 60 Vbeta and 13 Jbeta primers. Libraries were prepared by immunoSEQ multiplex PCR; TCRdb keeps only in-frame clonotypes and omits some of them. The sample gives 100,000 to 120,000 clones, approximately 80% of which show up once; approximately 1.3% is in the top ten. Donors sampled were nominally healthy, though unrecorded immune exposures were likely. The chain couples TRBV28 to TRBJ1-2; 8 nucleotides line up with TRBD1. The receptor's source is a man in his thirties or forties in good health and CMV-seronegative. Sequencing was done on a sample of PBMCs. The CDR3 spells CASRPTGGPLGYTF. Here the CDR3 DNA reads TGTGCCAGCAGGCCAACAGGGGGGCCCCTCGGCTACACCTTC.